This is a list of T cell receptor beta chains from one sample in a study of blood T cell repertoires in COVID-19. Sequenced by immunoSEQ multiplex PCR; TCRdb stores in-frame clones only, minus some. The sample has about 220,000 clones, over 75% seen once. Sequencing was done on a sample of peripheral blood. The receptors were gathered from a human donor in a cohort sampled during active COVID-19. Each CDR3 is given with its conserved first and last residue. Each record gives: clone size, D gene, V gene, J gene, CDR3 protein, CDR3 DNA. D genes are given only for firm matches. Some rows have no size entry. The others give once, few or many, or a class for an expanded clone.

-,TRBD2,TRBV19,TRBJ2-1,CASSIGLGDLADGGSSSYNEQFF,TGTGCCAGTAGTATCGGTCTAGGGGATCTAGCGGATGGGGGGTCCAGCTCCTACAATGAGCAGTTCTTC
-,-,TRBV5-1,TRBJ2-1,CASSERGGWNEQFF,TGCGCCAGCAGCGAGAGGGGGGGGTGGAATGAGCAGTTCTTC
once,-,TRBV5-1,TRBJ2-3,CASSSVQPDTQYF,TGCGCCAGCAGCTCGGTCCAACCAGATACGCAGTATTTT
few,-,TRBV7-9,TRBJ1-2,CASSSATTYGYTF,TGTGCCAGCAGCTCCGCGACAACCTATGGCTACACCTTC
-,TRBD1,TRBV14,TRBJ1-1,CASSQQGARNTEAFF,TGTGCCAGCAGCCAACAGGGGGCCCGCAACACTGAAGCTTTCTTT
-,-,TRBV6-6,TRBJ1-2,CASNSPPGNNGYTF,TGTGCCAGCAACTCCCCGCCAGGGAATAATGGCTACACCTTC
-,-,TRBV7-2,TRBJ2-3,CASSSLNTQYF,TGTGCCAGCAGCTCGTTAAATACGCAGTATTTT
-,-,TRBV28,TRBJ2-5,CASSFTGFKVTQYF,TGTGCCAGCAGTTTTACAGGGTTTAAGGTGACCCAGTACTTC
-,-,TRBV7-3,TRBJ2-5,CASSFRGGEETQYF,TGTGCCAGCAGCTTCAGAGGGGGGGAAGAGACCCAGTACTTC
-,TRBD2,TRBV11-3,TRBJ2-1,CASSFGAGVGSYNEQFF,TGTGCCAGCAGCTTCGGAGCGGGAGTTGGGTCCTACAATGAGCAGTTCTTC
-,-,TRBV28,TRBJ1-1,CASSLFGGRGTEAFF,TGTGCCAGCAGTTTATTCGGGGGTCGGGGCACTGAAGCTTTCTTT
few,TRBD1,TRBV7-9,TRBJ1-2,CASSLLTGGPARYGYTF,TGTGCCAGCAGCTTACTGACAGGGGGCCCCGCCCGTTATGGCTACACCTTC
-,TRBD2,TRBV27,TRBJ2-1,CASSRGGRSYNEQFF,TGTGCCAGCAGCCGGGGGGGGCGCTCCTACAATGAGCAGTTCTTC
-,TRBD2,TRBV5-1,TRBJ2-7,CASSRGQLAGGYEQYF,TGCGCCAGCAGCCGCGGTCAACTAGCGGGGGGATACGAGCAGTACTTC
-,-,TRBV6-1,TRBJ2-6,CASSEQVMSGANVLTF,TGTGCCAGCAGTGAACAGGTCATGTCTGGGGCCAACGTCCTGACTTTC
-,-,TRBV4-3,TRBJ2-5,CASSQDTGLLEETQYF,TGCGCCAGCAGCCAAGATACGGGACTCCTGGAAGAGACCCAGTACTTC
-,-,TRBV27,TRBJ2-7,CASSPRVVKSYEQYF,TGTGCCAGCAGTCCCCGGGTAGTGAAGTCGTACGAGCAGTACTTC
few,-,TRBV9,TRBJ1-1,CASSEDWNTEAFF,TGTGCCAGCAGCGAGGACTGGAACACTGAAGCTTTCTTT
-,-,TRBV24-1,TRBJ2-7,CATSEAVGQYF,TGTGCCACCAGTGAGGCAGTTGGGCAGTACTTC
few,TRBD2,TRBV28,TRBJ2-1,CASSFPTTSGSYNEQFF,TGTGCCAGCAGTTTCCCCACTACTAGCGGATCCTACAATGAGCAGTTCTTC
-,-,TRBV5-6,TRBJ2-7,CASSPRTVKADEQYF,TGTGCCAGCAGCCCACGGACTGTCAAAGCTGACGAGCAGTACTTC
-,-,TRBV5-1,TRBJ2-6,CASSLRDSGANVLTF,TGCGCCAGCAGCTTGCGGGACTCTGGGGCCAACGTCCTGACTTTC
-,TRBD2,TRBV4-3,TRBJ2-5,CASSPSGTSGSETQYF,TGCGCCAGCAGCCCATCCGGGACTAGCGGGAGCGAGACCCAGTACTTC
-,TRBD1,TRBV7-2,TRBJ1-2,CASSFPQGLSGYTF,TGTGCCAGCAGCTTCCCACAGGGGCTTAGTGGCTACACCTTC
-,TRBD1,TRBV5-6,TRBJ1-4,CASSPRGRVNEKLFF,TGTGCCAGCAGCCCAAGGGGGCGGGTTAATGAAAAACTGTTTTTT
few,-,TRBV4-2,TRBJ1-4,CASSQDVSPGNEKLFF,TGTGCCAGCAGCCAAGATGTGTCGCCAGGGAATGAAAAACTGTTTTTT
-,-,TRBV4-1,TRBJ2-1,CASSLTGAQFF,TGCGCCAGCAGCCTTACGGGAGCTCAGTTCTTC
-,-,TRBV7-2,TRBJ2-5,CASSLASARYQETQYF,TGTGCCAGCAGCTTAGCTAGCGCCAGGTACCAAGAGACCCAGTACTTC
-,TRBD1,TRBV28,TRBJ1-6,CASSASRTGRNNSPLHF,TGTGCCAGCAGTGCTTCTCGGACAGGGAGAAATAATTCACCCCTCCACTTT
-,TRBD1,TRBV4-2,TRBJ1-1,CASSQRPGQGTMNTEAFF,TGTGCCAGCAGCCAACGACCGGGACAGGGAACTATGAACACTGAAGCTTTCTTT
-,TRBD2,TRBV19,TRBJ2-7,CASKASGSYEQYF,TGTGCCAGTAAGGCTAGCGGGAGCTACGAGCAGTACTTC
-,-,TRBV6-6,TRBJ1-5,CASSYRQHYSNQPQHF,TGTGCCAGCAGTTACCGACAACATTATAGCAATCAGCCCCAGCATTTT